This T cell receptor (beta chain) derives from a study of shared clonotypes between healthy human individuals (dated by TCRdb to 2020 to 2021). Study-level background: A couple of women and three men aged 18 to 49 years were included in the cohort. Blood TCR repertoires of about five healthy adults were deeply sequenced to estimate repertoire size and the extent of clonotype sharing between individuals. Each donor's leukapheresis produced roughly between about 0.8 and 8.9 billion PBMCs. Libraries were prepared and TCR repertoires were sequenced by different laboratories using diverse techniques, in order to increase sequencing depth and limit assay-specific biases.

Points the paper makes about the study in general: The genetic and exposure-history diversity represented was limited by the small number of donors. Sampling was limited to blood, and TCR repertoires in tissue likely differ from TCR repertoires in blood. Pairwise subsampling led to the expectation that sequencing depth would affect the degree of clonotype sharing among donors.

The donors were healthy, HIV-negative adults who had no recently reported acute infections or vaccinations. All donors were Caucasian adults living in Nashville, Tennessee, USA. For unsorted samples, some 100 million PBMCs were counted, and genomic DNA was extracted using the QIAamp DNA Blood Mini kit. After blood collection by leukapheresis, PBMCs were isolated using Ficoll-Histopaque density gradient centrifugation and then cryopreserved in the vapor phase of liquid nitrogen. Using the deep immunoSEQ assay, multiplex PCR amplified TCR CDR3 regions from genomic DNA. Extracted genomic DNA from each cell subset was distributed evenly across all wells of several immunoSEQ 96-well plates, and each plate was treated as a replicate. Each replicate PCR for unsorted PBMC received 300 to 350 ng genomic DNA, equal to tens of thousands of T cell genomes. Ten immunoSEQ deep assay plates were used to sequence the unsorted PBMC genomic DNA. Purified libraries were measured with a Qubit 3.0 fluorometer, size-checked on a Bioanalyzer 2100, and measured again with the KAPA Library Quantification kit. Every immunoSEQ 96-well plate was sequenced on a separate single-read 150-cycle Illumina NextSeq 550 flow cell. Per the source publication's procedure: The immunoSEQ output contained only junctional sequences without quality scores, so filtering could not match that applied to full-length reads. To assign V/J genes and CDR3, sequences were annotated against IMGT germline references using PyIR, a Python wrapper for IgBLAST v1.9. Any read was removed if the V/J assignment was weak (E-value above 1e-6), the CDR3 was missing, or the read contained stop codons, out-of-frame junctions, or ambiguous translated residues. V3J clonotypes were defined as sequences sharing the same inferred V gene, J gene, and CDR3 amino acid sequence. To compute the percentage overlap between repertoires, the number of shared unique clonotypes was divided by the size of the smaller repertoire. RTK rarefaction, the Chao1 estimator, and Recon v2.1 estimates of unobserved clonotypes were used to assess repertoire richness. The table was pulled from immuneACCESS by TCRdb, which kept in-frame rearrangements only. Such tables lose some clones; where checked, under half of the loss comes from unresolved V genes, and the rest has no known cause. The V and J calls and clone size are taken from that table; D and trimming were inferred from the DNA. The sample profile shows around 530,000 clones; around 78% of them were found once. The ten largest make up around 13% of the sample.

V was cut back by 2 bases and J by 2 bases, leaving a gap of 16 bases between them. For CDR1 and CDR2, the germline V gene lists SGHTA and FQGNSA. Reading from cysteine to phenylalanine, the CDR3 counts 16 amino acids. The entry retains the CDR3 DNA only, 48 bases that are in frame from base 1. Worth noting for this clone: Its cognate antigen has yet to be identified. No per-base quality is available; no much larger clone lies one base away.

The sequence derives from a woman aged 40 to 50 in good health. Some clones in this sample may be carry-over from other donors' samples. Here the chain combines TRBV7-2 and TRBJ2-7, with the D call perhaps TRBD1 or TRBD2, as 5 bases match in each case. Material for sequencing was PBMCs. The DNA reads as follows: TGTGCCAGCAGCTTAATCTTCGGGACCGCTACCTACGAGCAGTACTTC. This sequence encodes CASSLIFGTATYEQYF.